Sequencing of this T cell receptor beta chain was carried out in a study of shared clonotypes between healthy human individuals. Every immunoSEQ plate was one replicate of a subset's evenly spread DNA. The repertoire was sequenced with immunoSEQ multiplex PCR; TCRdb's copy has only in-frame clones and lacks some. The table shows nearly 750,000 clones, with 55% to 75% occurring only once. A CD45RA-negative memory subset and a CD45RA+ naive subset were separated from the CD4+ cells. This CDR3 is built from 19 residues. Per the germline V gene, CDR1 is ENHRY and CDR2 is SYGVKD. Losses at the gene ends were 3 bases for V and 1 base for J; bases not matched to a gene: 9.

Sequenced input: memory CD4+ T cells sorted from blood. Subset given: CD45RA-negative fraction. This chain joins TRBV10-3 and TRBJ2-1, with TRBD2 matching 13 bases. The TCR was taken from a woman under 40 in good health. CDR3 sequence (DNA): TGTGCCATCAGTGAATTATCGACTAGCGGGAGGCGGTCCTACAATGAGCAGTTCTTC. Translating it yields CAISELSTSGRRSYNEQFF.